The text below deals with one TCR beta chain. Its antigen is unidentified. Unmatched junction bases numbered 6, after V lost 3 bases and J lost 3 bases. This CDR3 region has 18 residues. The sample is drawn from a study of T cell responses to AZD1222 COVID-19 vaccine. Some clones are missing from TCRdb's copy, which holds only in-frame ones; the method was immunoSEQ multiplex PCR. This table has 150,000 or so clones, over 90% appearing once. General observations from the study: Once two AZD1222 doses were given, Spike-specific TCR breadth and depth went up. Clonal diversity may have been underestimated in mostly white British donors. Reports say nearly half of spike-specific TCRs go after unmutated variant regions.

The source was peripheral blood, collected 28 days after the second AZD1222 dose. V gene TRBV23-1 combines with J gene TRBJ2-6; 12 bases fit TRBD1. TRBV23-1 is an ORF, and what it does is uncertain. The sequence derives from an adult who received the AZD1222 COVID-19 vaccine. The CDR3 region has the DNA TGCGCCAGCAGTCATCCGGGACAGGGGGCGCATGGGGCCAACGTCCTGACTTTC. It translates to CASSHPGQGAHGANVLTF.